This T cell receptor beta chain was sequenced during a study of T cell repertoires in cytomegalovirus infection. Study-level background: Peptides in the study included HLA-C-restricted and HLA-B-restricted CMV epitopes. CMV infection plus the matching HLA type was flagged by public TCR beta signatures.

Germline V gene sequence: CDR1 LGHNA, CDR2 YNFKEQ. This CDR3 comprises 16 residues. J was trimmed by 4 bases and V by 4 bases; bases with no gene match: 8. TCRdb processed the reads anew with MiXCR; each CDR3 protein has one entry. The sample lists 380,000 or so distinct CDR3 sequences, nearly 35% occurring once. Study-wide findings and caveats: CMV carriers having the relevant HLA were flagged by cumulative public TCR beta family frequency. In two of eight donors, the top clonotype was HLA-C-restricted CMV-specific.

With regard to this clonotype: The antigen remains unidentified.

This TCR derives from a human donor in good health (CMV status not recorded). Some clones in this sample may be carry-over from other donors' samples. The sequencing here drew on cultured PBMCs, taken from culture after CMV antigen stimulation. This chain connects TRBV4-2 to TRBJ2-3, with TRBD2 identical over 10 bases. CDR3 region: CASSPSVAGGPDTQYF. In DNA, the CDR3 is TGTGCCAGCAGCCCATCGGTAGCGGGAGGCCCAGATACGCAGTATTTT.